The clone carrying this T cell receptor beta chain was seen a few times. The antigen remains undetermined. Cultured CD4+ T cell DNA was sequenced using the Oncomine TCR Beta short-read assay. TCRdb independently ran MiXCR on the PCR reads; one entry per CDR3 protein. There are approximately 17,000 distinct CDR3 sequences in the sample; more than 45% occur only once, and less than 5% lies in the top ten. This record comes from a study of vaccination and CD4 T cells after COVID-19. Described treatment: roughly 10-day PBMC culture with coronavirus spike peptide pools or control peptides (ViraFEST assay). Germline assignment: CDR1 LNHNV and CDR2 YYDKDF (reference sequence). V dropped 0 bases and J dropped 6 bases, with 7 bases sitting between them. The CDR3 contains 13 residues.

The material was CD4+ T cells from blood, cultured in vitro, obtained before SARS-CoV-2 vaccination. The chain links TRBV15 to TRBJ2-3; unclear D gene. This sequence originates from a human donor who had recovered from COVID-19. In DNA form, the CDR3 reads TGTGCCACCAGCAGAGATCCCGCGGATACGCAGTATTTT. Translation gives CATSRDPADTQYF.